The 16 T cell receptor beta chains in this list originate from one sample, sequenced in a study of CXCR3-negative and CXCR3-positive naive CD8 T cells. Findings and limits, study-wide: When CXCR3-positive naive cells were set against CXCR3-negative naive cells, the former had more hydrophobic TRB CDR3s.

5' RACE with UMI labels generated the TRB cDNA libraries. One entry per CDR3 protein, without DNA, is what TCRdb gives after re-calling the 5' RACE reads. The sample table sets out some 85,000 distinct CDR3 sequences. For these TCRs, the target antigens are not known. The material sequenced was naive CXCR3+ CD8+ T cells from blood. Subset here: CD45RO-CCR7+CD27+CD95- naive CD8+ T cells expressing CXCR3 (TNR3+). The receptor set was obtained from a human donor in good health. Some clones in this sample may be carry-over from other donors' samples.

The CDR3 here is CASSTAGNQPQHF. V is TRBV6-2 or TRBV6-3 and J is TRBJ1-5; TCRdb outputs TRBD1, but without DNA this stays unchecked. CDR3 length equals 13 residues. Germline values: CDR1 MNHEY, CDR2 SVGEGT.

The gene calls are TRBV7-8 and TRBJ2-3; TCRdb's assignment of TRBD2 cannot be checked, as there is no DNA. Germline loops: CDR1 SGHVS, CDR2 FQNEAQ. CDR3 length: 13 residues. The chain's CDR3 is CASGAGASDTQYF. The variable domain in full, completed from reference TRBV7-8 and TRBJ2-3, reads GAGVSQSPRYKVAKRGQDVALRCDPISGHVSLFWYQQALGQGPEFLTYFQNEAQLDKSGLPSDRFFAERPEGSVSTLKIQRTQQEDSAVYLCASGAGASDTQYFGPGTRLTVL.

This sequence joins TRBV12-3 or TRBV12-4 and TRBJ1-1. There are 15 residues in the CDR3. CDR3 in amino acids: CASRTPRELNTEAFF.

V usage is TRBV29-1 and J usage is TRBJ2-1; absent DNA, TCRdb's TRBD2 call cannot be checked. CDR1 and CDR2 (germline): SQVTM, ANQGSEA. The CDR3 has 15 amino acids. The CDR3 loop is CSVSGEGVPYNEQFF.

The CDR3 loop reads CASSETSHETQYF. The V call is TRBV2, the J call TRBJ2-5; the TCRdb call, TRBD2, lacks DNA for checking. Germline lookup yields CDR1 SNHLY and CDR2 FYNNEI. The CDR3 totals 13 residues.

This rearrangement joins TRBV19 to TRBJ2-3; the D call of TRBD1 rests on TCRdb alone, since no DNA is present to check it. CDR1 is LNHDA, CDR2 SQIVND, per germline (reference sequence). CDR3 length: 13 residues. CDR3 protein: CASGRQHTDTQYF. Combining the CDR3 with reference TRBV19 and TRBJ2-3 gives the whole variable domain DGGITQSPKYLFRKEGQNVTLSCEQNLNHDAMYWYRQDPGQGLRLIYYSQIVNDFQKGDIAEGYSVSREKKESFPLTVTSAQKNPTAFYLCASGRQHTDTQYFGPGTRLTVL.

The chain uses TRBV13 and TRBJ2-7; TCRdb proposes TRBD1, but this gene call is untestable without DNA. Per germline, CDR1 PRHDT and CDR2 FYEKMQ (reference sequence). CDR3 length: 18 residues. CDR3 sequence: CASSSPGNSRRVPYEQYF.

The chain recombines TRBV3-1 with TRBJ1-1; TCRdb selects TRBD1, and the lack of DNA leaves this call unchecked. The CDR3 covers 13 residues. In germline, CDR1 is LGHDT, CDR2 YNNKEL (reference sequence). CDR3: CASSQPGMGEAFF.

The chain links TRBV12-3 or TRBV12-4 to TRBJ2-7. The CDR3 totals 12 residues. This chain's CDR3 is CASSLVGTEQYF.

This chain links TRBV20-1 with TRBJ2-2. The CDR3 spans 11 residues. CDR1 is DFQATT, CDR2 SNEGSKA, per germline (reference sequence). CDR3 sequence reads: CSARMAGELFF.

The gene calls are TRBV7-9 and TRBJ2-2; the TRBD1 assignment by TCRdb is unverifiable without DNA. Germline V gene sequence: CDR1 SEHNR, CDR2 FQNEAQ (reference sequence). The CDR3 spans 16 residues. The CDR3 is CASSPRGPSNTGELFF.

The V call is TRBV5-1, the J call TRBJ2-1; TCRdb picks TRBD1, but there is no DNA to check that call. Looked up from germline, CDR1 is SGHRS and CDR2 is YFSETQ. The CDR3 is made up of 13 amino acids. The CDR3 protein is CASSLGSGNEQFF. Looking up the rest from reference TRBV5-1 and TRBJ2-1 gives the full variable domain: KAGVTQTPRYLIKTRGQQVTLSCSPISGHRSVSWYQQTPGQGLQFLFEYFSETQRNKGNFPGRFSGRQFSNSRSEMNVSTLELGDSALYLCASSLGSGNEQFFGPGTRLTVL.

The CDR3: CASSDSAGSETQYF. V and J are TRBV6-4 and TRBJ2-5; the TRBD1 assignment by TCRdb is unverifiable without DNA. This CDR3 region has 14 residues. Germline CDR1 and CDR2: MRHNA and SNTAGT.

This CDR3 is CASSLEGGPFQTQYF. The chain is built from TRBV5-4 and TRBJ2-5; no DNA is available, so the TRBD2 call from TCRdb remains unchecked. The CDR3 totals 15 residues. Germline-derived CDR1 and CDR2 are SGHNT and YYREEE (reference sequence).

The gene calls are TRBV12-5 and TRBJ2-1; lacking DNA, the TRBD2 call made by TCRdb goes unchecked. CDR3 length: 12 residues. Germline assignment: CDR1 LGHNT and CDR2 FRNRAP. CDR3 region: CASGLLANEQFF.

The CDR3 here is CASSLLKTAGTEAFF. This chain links TRBV12-3 or TRBV12-4 with TRBJ1-1. The CDR3 loop spans 15 amino acids.